One TCR beta chain is described in this entry. Its antigen is not identified. Germline V gene lookup returns CDR1 SGHTA and CDR2 FQGNSA. The CDR3 runs to 14 residues. V trimming: 4 bases; J trimming: 9 bases; junction bases outside the gene matches: 8. The record originates from a study of human T cells and chemical hapten exposure. Study results and caveats: Significantly more large CDR3 similarity clusters arose among expanded TCRs than among controls. Alopecia was present in the donors, so their immune response may differ from healthy people's. Sensitizing to DPC left TCRs with a frequency above 1 in 1000 unaltered.

Time point in this sample: pre-sensitization, week 0. Treatment in this sample: therapeutic diphenylcyclopropenone sensitization with weekly scalp DPC. In every case, blood was obtained before the patch test was applied. TCRdb reprocessed the RACE reads via MiXCR and lists one record per CDR3 protein. The sample has under 110,000 distinct CDR3 sequences, 9% to 15% seen once. The sequence was collected from a woman between 50 and 59 years old with alopecia areata. Some clones in this sample may be carry-over from other donors' samples. Sequenced material: whole blood, taken in connection with sensitization to the hapten diphenylcyclopropenone (DPC). The rearrangement joins TRBV7-2 to TRBJ1-5; 8 nucleotides align to TRBD1. Here the CDR3 reads CASSSGQGRGPQHF. In nucleotides, the CDR3 is TGTGCCAGCAGCTCTGGACAGGGTCGGGGGCCCCAGCATTTT. Based on the CDR3 plus reference TRBV7-2 and TRBJ1-5, the full variable domain is GAGVSQSPSNKVTEKGKDVELRCDPISGHTALYWYRQSLGQGLEFLIYFQGNSAPDKSGLPSDRFSAERTGGSVSTLTIQRTQQEDSAVYLCASSSGQGRGPQHFGDGTRLSIL.